A selection of T cell receptor beta chains follows, all from one sample in a study of PD-1 blockade in classical Hodgkin lymphoma. Sequenced by immunoSEQ multiplex PCR; TCRdb stores in-frame clones only, minus some. The table has 25,000 to 35,000 clones, around 68% seen once. Source: peripheral blood mononuclear cells (PBMCs), taken before the second cycle of nivolumab. The receptors shown here come from a human donor with classical Hodgkin lymphoma. The CDR3 runs from the conserved cysteine through the conserved F or W. Fields, in order: CDR3 protein, CDR3 DNA, clone size, J gene, V gene, D gene. The D gene is left open where the match is weak. The size entry is marked missing in some rows and otherwise reads once, few, many or a size class.

CDR3: CASSVEGKESPLHF; DNA: TGTGCCAGCAGCGTAGAGGGAAAGGAATCACCCCTCCACTTT; size: few; J: TRBJ1-6; V: TRBV9; D: NA
CDR3: CASSYDRGQPQHF; DNA: TGTGCCAGCAGCTATGACAGGGGTCAGCCCCAGCATTTT; size: NA; J: TRBJ1-5; V: TRBV7-2; D: TRBD1
CDR3: CASSEATGNYGYTF; DNA: TGTGCCAGCAGTGAAGCGACGGGAAACTATGGCTACACCTTC; size: NA; J: TRBJ1-2; V: TRBV6-1; D: NA
CDR3: CASSLAGRGTDTQYF; DNA: TGTGCCAGCAGCTTAGCGGGGCGGGGTACAGATACGCAGTATTTT; size: NA; J: TRBJ2-3; V: TRBV7-2; D: NA
CDR3: CASSLSPGTGELFF; DNA: TGTGCCAGCAGCTTATCACCGGGTACCGGGGAGCTGTTTTTT; size: NA; J: TRBJ2-2; V: TRBV7-7; D: NA
CDR3: CASSPRDSLLGYTF; DNA: TGCGCCAGCAGCCCCCGGGACTCCCTCCTTGGCTACACCTTC; size: few; J: TRBJ1-2; V: TRBV4-3; D: NA
CDR3: CASRWRGAKNEQFF; DNA: TGTGCCAGCAGGTGGCGGGGGGCTAAGAATGAGCAGTTCTTC; size: few; J: TRBJ2-1; V: TRBV27; D: TRBD2
CDR3: CASSQDAEAVGNSPLHF; DNA: TGCGCCAGCAGCCAAGACGCCGAGGCTGTCGGGAATTCACCCCTCCACTTT; size: few; J: TRBJ1-6; V: TRBV4-3; D: NA
CDR3: CASSLLGTSGGADTQYF; DNA: TGTGCCAGCAGTTTACTTGGGACTAGCGGGGGGGCAGATACGCAGTATTTT; size: NA; J: TRBJ2-3; V: TRBV28; D: TRBD2
CDR3: CASSYQMNNEQFF; DNA: TGTGCCAGCAGTTACCAAATGAACAATGAGCAGTTCTTC; size: many; J: TRBJ2-1; V: TRBV6-5; D: NA
CDR3: CASKTPSSPATGNTIYF; DNA: TGTGCCAGCAAAACCCCTTCATCCCCCGCTACTGGAAACACCATATATTTT; size: NA; J: TRBJ1-3; V: TRBV2; D: NA
CDR3: CASSLPNSVTTQYF; DNA: TGTGCCAGCAGTTTACCGAATAGCGTAACGACCCAGTACTTC; size: medium-sized; J: TRBJ2-5; V: TRBV28; D: NA
CDR3: CASSLYLGYDSGNTIYF; DNA: TGTGCCAGCAGCTTATATCTAGGGTATGACTCTGGAAACACCATATATTTT; size: few; J: TRBJ1-3; V: TRBV11-2; D: NA
CDR3: CASSSSTGGRPLKAFF; DNA: TGTGCCAGCAGTTCTTCTACAGGGGGGAGGCCCCTCAAAGCTTTCTTT; size: NA; J: TRBJ1-1; V: TRBV28; D: TRBD1
CDR3: CASRPGQGHEKLFF; DNA: TGTGCCAGCAGACCGGGACAGGGCCATGAAAAACTGTTTTTT; size: NA; J: TRBJ1-4; V: TRBV11-2; D: TRBD1
CDR3: CASSTTGRDNQPQHF; DNA: TGTGCCAGCAGTACTACCGGGAGGGACAATCAGCCCCAGCATTTT; size: NA; J: TRBJ1-5; V: TRBV5-4; D: NA
CDR3: CASSRDTHRSSTDTQYF; DNA: TGTGCCAGTAGCCGGGACACACACCGTTCTAGCACAGATACGCAGTATTTT; size: NA; J: TRBJ2-3; V: TRBV19; D: NA
CDR3: CASSQDPGTTGYGYTF; DNA: TGCGCCAGCAGCCAAGACCCAGGGACAACCGGCTATGGCTACACCTTC; size: NA; J: TRBJ1-2; V: TRBV4-1; D: NA
CDR3: CASSSPAVGNTIYF; DNA: TGTGCCAGCAGCTCCCCCGCCGTCGGAAACACCATATATTTT; size: NA; J: TRBJ1-3; V: TRBV7-9; D: NA
CDR3: CASSFVPRGGLYNEQFF; DNA: TGTGCCAGCAGTTTTGTGCCGCGGGGGGGCCTCTACAATGAGCAGTTCTTC; size: NA; J: TRBJ2-1; V: TRBV28; D: TRBD2
CDR3: CSVEGARESATDTQYF; DNA: TGCAGCGTTGAAGGGGCCCGGGAGTCGGCCACAGATACGCAGTATTTT; size: NA; J: TRBJ2-3; V: TRBV29-1; D: NA
CDR3: CASSQVTATGELFF; DNA: TGCGCCAGCAGCCAGGTGACAGCGACCGGGGAGCTGTTTTTT; size: NA; J: TRBJ2-2; V: TRBV4-1; D: NA
CDR3: CASSQRSGNTEAFF; DNA: TGTGCCAGCAGTCAGCGCTCAGGGAACACTGAAGCTTTCTTT; size: NA; J: TRBJ1-1; V: TRBV6-6; D: NA
CDR3: CASRSRQGLYEQYF; DNA: TGTGCCAGCAGATCCCGACAGGGACTCTACGAGCAGTACTTC; size: few; J: TRBJ2-7; V: TRBV28; D: NA
CDR3: CASTREGGYTEAFF; DNA: TGTGCCAGTACTAGGGAGGGGGGATACACTGAAGCTTTCTTT; size: NA; J: TRBJ1-1; V: TRBV19; D: NA
CDR3: CASSLDRVNNEQFF; DNA: TGTGCCAGCAGCTTGGACAGGGTGAACAATGAGCAGTTCTTC; size: few; J: TRBJ2-1; V: TRBV28; D: TRBD1